This T cell receptor (beta chain) was observed in a study of CD8 T cells in Susac syndrome. The authors reverse transcribed roughly 0.5 to 1 ug RNA with random hexamers. An immunoSEQ multiplex PCR amplified TCR beta CDR3 over 54 Vbeta and 13 Jbeta. TCRdb re-analysed the immunoSEQ multiplex PCR reads in MiXCR, keeping a single row per CDR3 protein. The sample lists around 170,000 distinct CDR3 sequences; approximately 94% were seen once. The V gene end was trimmed by 2 bases and the J gene end by 0 bases; junction bases not matched to a gene: 7. Germline loops: CDR1 SGHRS, CDR2 YFSETQ. The CDR3 is 16 amino acids.

Sequenced material: CD4+ T cells from PBMCs. This clonotype was obtained from a human donor with Susac syndrome. The chain has TRBV5-1 and TRBJ1-2; TRBD1 aligns across 7 bases. The CDR3 DNA sequence: TGCGCCAGCAGCTTCCGGCGAACAGGGGCTAACTATGGCTACACCTTC. Translated, it gives CASSFRRTGANYGYTF.